This T cell receptor beta chain was documented in a study of blood T cell repertoires in COVID-19. Study at large: Sources were T cells, B-cell-depleted T cells, or PBMCs; the material itself was cDNA or gDNA.

Original processing methods: Researchers report that nucleated cell counts were estimated from reference gene primer amplification. Repertoires were generated with immunoSEQ multiplex PCR, while TCRdb's copy carries only in-frame clones and drops some. V, J and clone size are those of that table, while D and trimming were read from the DNA. The sample shows over 55,000 clones, around 88% of them seen only once. The CDR3 covers 16 residues. The V end was cut by 10 bases, the J end by 0 bases, with 15 bases between. CDR1 is KGHDR, CDR2 SFDVKD, per germline. What was sequenced was peripheral blood. The source of this sequence is a man aged 50 to 60 with active COVID-19. The chain is built from TRBV24-1 and TRBJ1-6; D possibly corresponds to TRBD1 (6 bases). CDR3 in amino acids: CATSRGLGSYNSPLHF. The CDR3 DNA reads as TGTGCCACAAGCAGGGGATTAGGCTCCTATAATTCACCCCTCCACTTT.